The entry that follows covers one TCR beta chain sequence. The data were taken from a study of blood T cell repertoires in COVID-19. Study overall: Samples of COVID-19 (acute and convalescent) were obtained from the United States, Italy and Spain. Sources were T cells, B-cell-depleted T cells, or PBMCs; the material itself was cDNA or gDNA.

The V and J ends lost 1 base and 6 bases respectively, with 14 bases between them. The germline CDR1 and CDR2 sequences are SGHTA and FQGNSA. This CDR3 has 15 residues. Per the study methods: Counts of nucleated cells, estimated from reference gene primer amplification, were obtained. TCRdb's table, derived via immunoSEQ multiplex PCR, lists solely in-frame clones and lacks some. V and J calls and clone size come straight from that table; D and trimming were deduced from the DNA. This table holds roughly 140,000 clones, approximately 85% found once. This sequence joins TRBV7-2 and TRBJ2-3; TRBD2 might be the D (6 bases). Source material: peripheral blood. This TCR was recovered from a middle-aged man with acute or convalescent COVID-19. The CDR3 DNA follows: TGTGCCAGCAGCTTAGGTGATAGCGGCGTGGATACGCAGTATTTT. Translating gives CASSLGDSGVDTQYF.